Below are 25 T cell receptor beta chains sequenced from a single sample in a study of T cell responses to AZD1222 COVID-19 vaccine. Generated by immunoSEQ multiplex PCR, the TCRdb table keeps only in-frame clones and is missing some. The table shows over 120,000 clones, with over 90% occurring only once. The source material was peripheral blood, sampled on day 0 of AZD1222 vaccination. These receptors were collected from an adult in good health.

The chain carries TRBV7-8 and TRBJ1-1; 9 bases agree with TRBD1. Trimming cost V 6 bases and J 1 base; bases outside gene matches: 3. Germline CDR1 and CDR2: SGHVS and FQNEAQ. The CDR3 is 14 amino acids. CDR3 nucleotides: TGTGCCAGCAGTCTACAGGGGGCGAACACTGAAGCTTTCTTT. Translation: CASSLQGANTEAFF.

The V gene is TRBV3-1 (or the pseudogene TRBV3-2), the J gene TRBJ1-2; D ambiguous. CDR1 and CDR2 from the germline V gene are LGHDT and YNNKEL (reference sequence). Trimming left V 1 base short and J 2 bases short, with 14 bases between. The CDR3 loop spans 16 amino acids. The CDR3 spells CASSQGPDDVNYGYTF. For the CDR3, the DNA is TGTGCCAGCAGCCAAGGCCCCGACGATGTAAACTATGGCTACACCTTC.

This chain joins TRBV10-3 and TRBJ2-2, with a weak D call TRBD2 (6 bases). The CDR3 is made up of 14 amino acids. Germline values: CDR1 ENHRY, CDR2 SYGVKD. Trimming stripped 10 bases from V and 3 bases from J, with 15 bases between. CDR3 loop: CASGIAEDTGELFF. CDR3 coding DNA: TGTGCCAGTGGGATAGCGGAGGACACCGGGGAGCTGTTTTTT.

This clone came up once. The V call is TRBV2, the J call TRBJ2-1; possible D gene TRBD1, 5 bases. The length of the CDR3 is 14 residues. V lost 0 bases and J 10 bases, leaving 13 bases between the germline ends. Germline values: CDR1 SNHLY, CDR2 FYNNEI. The CDR3 DNA reads TGTGCCAGCAGTGAAGCGGTAGAAGGGGCCGAGCAGTTCTTC. Its protein product is CASSEAVEGAEQFF.

This chain links TRBV12-5 with TRBJ2-7; D remains unclear. The CDR3 contains 14 residues. V gave up 0 bases and J gave up 0 bases, with 6 bases separating them. Germline-derived CDR1 and CDR2 are LGHNT and FRNRAP. For the CDR3, the DNA is TGTGCTAGTGGTTTGGTAGATTACTCCTACGAGCAGTACTTC. It is translated as CASGLVDYSYEQYF.

The chain couples TRBV5-4 to TRBJ2-2, with 8 bases that match TRBD1. The J segment lost 1 base and the V segment lost 4 bases, leaving 6 bases of the junction unmatched. The CDR3 consists of 16 residues. Germline values: CDR1 SGHNT, CDR2 YYREEE (reference sequence). The CDR3 protein is CASSENRGLNTGELFF. The CDR3 coding sequence is TGTGCCAGCAGCGAGAACAGGGGGTTGAACACCGGGGAGCTGTTTTTT.

The gene calls are TRBV5-1 and TRBJ1-1, with TRBD1 as a possible D gene (6 bases). CDR3 length: 17 amino acids. V shed 4 bases and J shed 1 base, with 20 bases lying between them. CDR1 SGHRS and CDR2 YFSETQ come from the germline V gene. The CDR3, as DNA: TGCGCCAGCAGCGCACCCGCTGGAACGGGGGCGAACACTGAAGCTTTCTTT. This sequence encodes CASSAPAGTGANTEAFF.

The chain carries TRBV30 and TRBJ2-5; D gene unclear. The CDR3 runs 15 residues. Germline CDR1 is GTSNPN and CDR2 is SVGIG (reference sequence). V gave up 4 bases and J gave up 1 base, with 16 bases separating them. The CDR3 here is CAWKGLFAPQETQYF. The CDR3 DNA reads as TGTGCCTGGAAGGGTCTCTTTGCACCCCAAGAGACCCAGTACTTC. The entire variable domain, with the rest obtained from reference TRBV30 and TRBJ2-5, is as follows: SQTIHQWPATLVQPVGSPLSLECTVEGTSNPNLYWYRQAAGRGLQLLFYSVGIGQISSEVPQNLSASRPQDRQFILSSKKLLLSDSGFYLCAWKGLFAPQETQYFGPGTRLLVL.

V is TRBV10-3 and J is TRBJ1-3; possibly TRBD1 for D (5 bases). CDR3 size: 16 residues. Germline V CDR1 and CDR2: ENHRY, SYGVKD. Trimming shortened V by 10 bases and J by 0 bases, and 19 bases separated the two germline ends. Here the CDR3 reads CATRDPGHNSGNTIYF. DNA of the CDR3: TGTGCCACGAGGGACCCAGGACACAACTCTGGAAACACCATATATTTT.

This chain connects TRBV5-1 to TRBJ2-1, with D possibly matching TRBD2 (6 bases). The V gene lost 1 base and the J gene lost 5 bases, with 10 bases spanning the gap. This CDR3 comprises 14 residues. CDR1 and CDR2 (germline): SGHRS, YFSETQ. The CDR3 nucleotides read TGCGCCAGCAGCTTGTCTGGACTAAACAATGAGCAGTTCTTC. It yields the protein CASSLSGLNNEQFF.

The chain couples TRBV27 to TRBJ2-5; TRBD1 aligns across 7 bases. J was trimmed by 0 bases and V by 3 bases; bases with no gene match: 7. The V gene's germline CDR1 is MNHEY and CDR2 SMNVEV (reference sequence). The CDR3 loop spans 16 amino acids. CDR3 amino acids: CASSFRGGDYQETQYF. In DNA, the CDR3 is TGTGCCAGCAGTTTTAGAGGGGGCGACTACCAAGAGACCCAGTACTTC.

The chain recombines TRBV11-2 with TRBJ2-5, with 8 bases identical to TRBD2. The CDR3 has 15 residues. Germline CDR1 reads SGHAT; CDR2 reads FQNNGV. The V and J ends lost 2 bases and 3 bases, in that order; junction bases with no gene match: 5. The CDR3 DNA reads TGTGCCAGCAGCTTATACTCGCGGGGGGAAGAGACCCAGTACTTC. Encoded protein: CASSLYSRGEETQYF.

This chain connects TRBV9 to TRBJ2-1, with TRBD2 matching 9 bases. Germline lookup yields CDR1 SGDLS and CDR2 YYNGEE. This CDR3 spans 15 amino acids. With 0 bases clipped from V and 2 bases from J, the junction kept 0 bases outside the gene matches. The CDR3 sequence: CASSVVAGAYNEQFF. In DNA form, the CDR3 reads TGTGCCAGCAGCGTAGTAGCGGGAGCCTACAATGAGCAGTTCTTC.

V is TRBV12-3 or TRBV12-4 and J is TRBJ1-4, with a weak D call TRBD1 (5 bases). CDR3 size: 13 residues. V dropped 3 bases and J dropped 8 bases, with 10 bases sitting between them. The CDR3 sequence: CASSFGADEKLFF. In nucleotides, the CDR3 is TGTGCCAGCAGTTTCGGGGCGGACGAAAAACTGTTTTTT.

The gene calls are TRBV6-5 and TRBJ2-3, with D possibly called TRBD1 or TRBD2 (5 bases each). CDR1 and CDR2 (germline): MNHEY, SVGAGI. Trimming removed 4 bases from V and 4 bases from J, with 15 bases in between. This CDR3 is 15 amino acids long. CDR3 in amino acids: CASSSGTVSADTQYF. CDR3 DNA sequence: TGTGCCAGCAGTTCCGGGACGGTTAGTGCAGATACGCAGTATTTT.

Ten or more counts support this clone. J is TRBJ2-5 and V is TRBV28; 7 nucleotides align to TRBD2. The length of the CDR3 is 16 residues. CDR1 is MDHEN and CDR2 is SYDVKM in the germline V gene. V was clipped by 6 bases and J by 0 bases; unmatched bases: 10. The chain's CDR3 is CASSPGLVTYQETQYF. The CDR3 DNA reads TGTGCCAGCAGCCCCGGACTAGTGACGTACCAAGAGACCCAGTACTTC.

The chain employs TRBV19 and TRBJ1-5; D not resolved. The CDR3 is 14 amino acids. Germline V gene lookup returns CDR1 LNHDA and CDR2 SQIVND (reference sequence). V was pared by 5 bases and J by 0 bases, with 8 bases between. CDR3 sequence: CASSSTYSNQPQHF. The CDR3 DNA is TGTGCCAGTAGTTCGACCTATAGCAATCAGCCCCAGCATTTT.

The V and J genes are TRBV9 and TRBJ2-7; D possibly corresponds to TRBD1 (6 bases). CDR1 and CDR2 (germline): SGDLS, YYNGEE. The CDR3 length is 14 residues. V gave up 4 bases and J gave up 2 bases, with 13 bases separating them. The CDR3 sequence: CASSTTGHTYEQYF. The CDR3 DNA reads as TGTGCCAGCAGCACAACGGGACATACCTACGAGCAGTACTTC.

The chain links TRBV4-1 to TRBJ1-5; a weak D match, TRBD1 (6 bases). The CDR3 extends over 13 amino acids. The germline CDR1 and CDR2 sequences are MGHRA and YSYEKL. V was trimmed by 4 bases and J by 6 bases, leaving 10 bases between them. The CDR3 DNA follows: TGCGCCAGCAGCCGCACAGGGTCTCAGCCCCAGCATTTT. Translation: CASSRTGSQPQHF.

V is TRBV3-1 (or the pseudogene TRBV3-2) and J is TRBJ2-2; 14 nucleotides agree with TRBD2. Germline V gives CDR1 LGHDT, CDR2 YNNKEL (reference sequence). This CDR3 is built from 17 residues. V was clipped by 4 bases and J by 3 bases; unmatched bases: 4. DNA for the CDR3: TGTGCCAGCAGCCGATCGGGACTAGCGGGAGACACCGGGGAGCTGTTTTTT. It encodes CASSRSGLAGDTGELFF.

The table lists this clone with a few counts. The chain combines TRBV9 with TRBJ2-7; D is perhaps TRBD2 (6 bases). Between the trimmed V and J ends, which lost 0 bases and 2 bases, there was a span of 6 bases. There are 13 residues in the CDR3. The germline V gene has CDR1 SGDLS and CDR2 YYNGEE. For the CDR3, the DNA is TGTGCCAGCAGCGTAGGACTAGCCTACGAGCAGTACTTC. Protein product: CASSVGLAYEQYF. Variable domain in full (rest from reference TRBV9 and TRBJ2-7): DSGVTQTPKHLITATGQRVTLRCSPRSGDLSVYWYQQSLDQGLQFLIQYYNGEERAKGNILERFSAQQFPDLHSELNLSSLELGDSALYFCASSVGLAYEQYFGPGTRLTVT.

CDR3 loop: CASSDPLAGGLGETQYF. The CDR3 bases are TGTGCCAGCAGTGATCCTCTAGCGGGAGGCCTGGGAGAGACCCAGTACTTC. The J gene is TRBJ2-5, the V gene TRBV2; TRBD2 matches at 11 bases. The J segment lost 4 bases and the V segment lost 3 bases, leaving 10 bases of the junction unmatched. CDR1 and CDR2 from the germline V gene are SNHLY and FYNNEI. The CDR3 consists of 17 residues. Based on the CDR3 plus reference TRBV2 and TRBJ2-5, the full variable domain is EPEVTQTPSHQVTQMGQEVILRCVPISNHLYFYWYRQILGQKVEFLVSFYNNEISEKSEIFDDQFSVERPDGSNFTLKIRSTKLEDSAMYFCASSDPLAGGLGETQYFGPGTRLLVL.

The V and J genes are TRBV27 and TRBJ2-7; D is undetermined. Germline V lookup: CDR1 MNHEY, CDR2 SMNVEV (reference sequence). This CDR3 has 13 residues. The ends were cut back, 3 bases at V and 3 bases at J, with 9 bases in the middle. CDR3 bases: TGTGCCAGCAGTTTTAGAACCGACTACGAGCAGTACTTC. This translates into CASSFRTDYEQYF.

The chain has TRBV28 and TRBJ2-1, with D tentatively TRBD2 (5 bases). The CDR3 runs to 15 residues. The germline V gene encodes CDR1 MDHEN and CDR2 SYDVKM. The V and J ends lost 6 bases and 2 bases respectively, with 14 bases between them. CDR3 coding DNA: TGTGCCAGCAGAACTAGTTTCGGGACCTACAATGAGCAGTTCTTC. Protein product: CASRTSFGTYNEQFF.

The V and J genes are TRBV12-3 or TRBV12-4 and TRBJ1-4; D unclear. This CDR3 has 13 residues. The ends were cut back, 2 bases at V and 5 bases at J, with 6 bases in the middle. As DNA, the CDR3 is TGTGCCAGCAGTTTATCGGGGAATGAAAAACTGTTTTTT. Encoded protein: CASSLSGNEKLFF.